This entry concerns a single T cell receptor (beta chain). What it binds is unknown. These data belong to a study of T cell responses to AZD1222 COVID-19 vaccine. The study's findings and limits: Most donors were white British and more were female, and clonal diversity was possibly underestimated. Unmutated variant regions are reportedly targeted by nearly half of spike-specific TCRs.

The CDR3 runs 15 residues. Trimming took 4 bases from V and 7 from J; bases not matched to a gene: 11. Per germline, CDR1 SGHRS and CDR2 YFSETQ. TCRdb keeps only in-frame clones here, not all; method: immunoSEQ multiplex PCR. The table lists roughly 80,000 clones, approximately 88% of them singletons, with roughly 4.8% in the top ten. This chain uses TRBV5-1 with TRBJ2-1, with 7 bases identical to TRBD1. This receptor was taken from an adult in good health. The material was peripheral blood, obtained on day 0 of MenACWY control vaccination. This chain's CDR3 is CASSPLATGSNEQFF. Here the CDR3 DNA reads TGCGCCAGCAGCCCCTTAGCGACAGGGTCAAATGAGCAGTTCTTC. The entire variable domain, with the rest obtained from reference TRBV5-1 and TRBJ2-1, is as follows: KAGVTQTPRYLIKTRGQQVTLSCSPISGHRSVSWYQQTPGQGLQFLFEYFSETQRNKGNFPGRFSGRQFSNSRSEMNVSTLELGDSALYLCASSPLATGSNEQFFGPGTRLTVL.